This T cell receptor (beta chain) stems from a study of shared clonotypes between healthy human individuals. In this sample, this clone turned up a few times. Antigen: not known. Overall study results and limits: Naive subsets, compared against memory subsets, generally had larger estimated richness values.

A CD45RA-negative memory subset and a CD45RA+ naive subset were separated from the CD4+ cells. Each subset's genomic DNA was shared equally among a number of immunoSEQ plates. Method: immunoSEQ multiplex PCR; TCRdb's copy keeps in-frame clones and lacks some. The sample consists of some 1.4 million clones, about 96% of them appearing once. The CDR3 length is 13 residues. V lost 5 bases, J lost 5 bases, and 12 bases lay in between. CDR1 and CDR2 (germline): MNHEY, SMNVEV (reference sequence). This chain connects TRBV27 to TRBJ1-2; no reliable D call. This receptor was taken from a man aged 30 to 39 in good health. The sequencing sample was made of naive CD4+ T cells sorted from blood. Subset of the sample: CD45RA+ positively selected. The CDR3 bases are TGTGCCAGCAGTCTCTTGGGTTGGTATGGCTACACCTTC. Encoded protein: CASSLLGWYGYTF.